This is a list of T cell receptor beta chains from one sample in a study of blood T cell repertoires in COVID-19. Sequencing was performed with immunoSEQ multiplex PCR; in TCRdb, only in-frame clones are kept and a portion is missing. The table includes a few hundred thousand clones, roughly 85% detected once. Material for sequencing was peripheral blood. The receptor set was obtained from a man in his 60s who had recovered from COVID-19. Each CDR3 is given with its conserved first and last residue. The order of the fields is V gene, J gene, clone size, D gene, CDR3 DNA, CDR3 protein. D genes are given only for firm matches. The listing skips clone size in some rows; elsewhere it reads once, few, many or a size class.

V: TRBV29-1
J: TRBJ2-2
size: .
D: .
DNA: TGCAGCGCGGGACAAGCAGGGCCCACCGGGGAGCTGTTTTTT
CDR3: CSAGQAGPTGELFF

V: TRBV18
J: TRBJ2-1
size: .
D: TRBD1
DNA: TGTGCCAGCTCGCCGGGACAGGGGATGATAGTCGAGCAGTTCTTC
CDR3: CASSPGQGMIVEQFF

V: TRBV5-1
J: TRBJ2-1
size: .
D: TRBD2
DNA: TGCGCCAGCAGCCCCGGACTAGCGGGCTATGAGCAGTTCTTC
CDR3: CASSPGLAGYEQFF

V: TRBV5-1
J: TRBJ2-1
size: few
D: .
DNA: TGCGCCAGCAGCCAGCACAGGAGCTCCTACAATGAGCAGTTCTTC
CDR3: CASSQHRSSYNEQFF

V: TRBV6-5
J: TRBJ2-5
size: .
D: TRBD2
DNA: TGTGCCAGCAGTTACGATGGCGGGAGGGCCCGAGAGACCCAGTACTTC
CDR3: CASSYDGGRARETQYF

V: TRBV5-4
J: TRBJ1-1
size: few
D: TRBD1
DNA: TGTGCCAGCAGCTCAGGGACAGGGGTGAGGACTGAAGCTTTCTTT
CDR3: CASSSGTGVRTEAFF

V: TRBV27
J: TRBJ2-3
size: .
D: .
DNA: TGTGCCAGCAGTGGGGGCGTTGGGTACACAGATACGCAGTATTTT
CDR3: CASSGGVGYTDTQYF

V: TRBV25-1
J: TRBJ2-6
size: .
D: TRBD1
DNA: TGTGCCAGCAGTCCGGGACAGGGGGCTTCTGGGGCCAACGTCCTGACTTTC
CDR3: CASSPGQGASGANVLTF

V: TRBV21-1
J: TRBJ1-1
size: .
D: .
DNA: TGTGCCAGCAGTAAACCGGGACAGGAGAACACTGAAGCTTTCTTT
CDR3: CASSKPGQENTEAFF

V: TRBV7-9
J: TRBJ2-7
size: .
D: TRBD1
DNA: TGTGCCAGCAGCTCCCGGGACAGGGGGCGAAACGAGCAGTACTTC
CDR3: CASSSRDRGRNEQYF

V: TRBV7-9
J: TRBJ2-1
size: .
D: TRBD1
DNA: TGTGCCAGCAGCTTAGGGGACAGGGGGACCCGTAATGAGCAGTTCTTC
CDR3: CASSLGDRGTRNEQFF

V: TRBV3-1/TRBV3-2
J: TRBJ2-2
size: .
D: .
DNA: TGTGCCAGCAGCCAAGGTCGAGGGTCGAACACCGGGGAGCTGTTTTTT
CDR3: CASSQGRGSNTGELFF

V: TRBV13
J: TRBJ2-7
size: .
D: TRBD1
DNA: TGTGCCAGCAGCTCCCTGACAGGGGTGGGGAGTTCCCGTGAGCAGTACTTC
CDR3: CASSSLTGVGSSREQYF

V: TRBV5-6
J: TRBJ1-5
size: .
D: .
DNA: TGTGCCAGCAGCTTGGGGCGGGGCGCTGGTTATCAGCCCCAGCATTTT
CDR3: CASSLGRGAGYQPQHF

V: TRBV7-2
J: TRBJ1-4
size: .
D: TRBD1
DNA: TGTGCCAGCAGCAAACGACAGGGGGCGGGAAGTGAAAAACTGTTTTTT
CDR3: CASSKRQGAGSEKLFF

V: TRBV18
J: TRBJ1-6
size: .
D: .
DNA: TGTGCCAGCTCACCTTGGGAGTGGGGTTCACCCCTCCACTTT
CDR3: CASSPWEWGSPLHF

V: TRBV5-4
J: TRBJ1-6
size: .
D: .
DNA: TGTGCCAGCAGTTCAGCAAGGGGGATCGAGGAATCACCCCTCCACTTT
CDR3: CASSSARGIEESPLHF

V: TRBV6-5
J: TRBJ1-6
size: .
D: .
DNA: TGTGCCAGCAGTCCCCCCCTGGCGGGACCCCTCCACTTT
CDR3: CASSPPLAGPLHF

V: TRBV29-1
J: TRBJ2-5
size: .
D: .
DNA: TGCAGCGTTGATCGAGGTTACGAACGGACCCAGTACTTC
CDR3: CSVDRGYERTQYF

V: TRBV12-3/TRBV12-4
J: TRBJ2-5
size: .
D: .
DNA: TGTGCCAGCAGCAGACAGTGGGGAGAGACCCAGTACTTC
CDR3: CASSRQWGETQYF

V: TRBV2
J: TRBJ1-2
size: .
D: .
DNA: TGTGCCAGCACATCGGACAGCCCCAACTATGGCTACACCTTC
CDR3: CASTSDSPNYGYTF

V: TRBV7-2
J: TRBJ2-5
size: .
D: .
DNA: TGTGCCAGCACCCTGGGGCTTGGGGGCTATCAAGAGACCCAGTACTTC
CDR3: CASTLGLGGYQETQYF

V: TRBV5-1
J: TRBJ1-2
size: .
D: .
DNA: TGCGCCAGCAGCTTCAGTGGCGGCTACACCTTC
CDR3: CASSFSGGYTF

V: TRBV28
J: TRBJ1-6
size: .
D: .
DNA: TGTGCCAGCAGTACTGGGGGGGCAGGTGGGTCACCCCTCCACTTT
CDR3: CASSTGGAGGSPLHF

V: TRBV5-1
J: TRBJ1-6
size: .
D: .
DNA: TGCGCCAGCAGCGCAACAGGGATTCGGAATTCACCCCTCCACTTT
CDR3: CASSATGIRNSPLHF

V: TRBV7-8
J: TRBJ2-1
size: .
D: TRBD2
DNA: TGTGCCAGCAGCCTCCTGACTAGCGGGATTCAGAATGAGCAGTTCTTC
CDR3: CASSLLTSGIQNEQFF

V: TRBV19
J: TRBJ2-1
size: once
D: .
DNA: TGTGCCAGTAGTACACGGACAGTCAACAATGAGCAGTTCTTC
CDR3: CASSTRTVNNEQFF

V: TRBV7-9
J: TRBJ1-1
size: .
D: TRBD1
DNA: TGTGCCAGCACACGTCCGGGACAGGGGATCTGGACTGAAGCTTTCTTT
CDR3: CASTRPGQGIWTEAFF

V: TRBV5-5
J: TRBJ1-2
size: once
D: .
DNA: TGTGCCAGCAGCTTGGTAGCTGGGGAGTTTGGCTACACCTTC
CDR3: CASSLVAGEFGYTF

V: TRBV28
J: TRBJ2-7
size: .
D: TRBD1
DNA: TGTGCCAGCAGTTTGACAGGGTCCGAGCAGTACTTC
CDR3: CASSLTGSEQYF

V: TRBV29-1
J: TRBJ1-3
size: .
D: .
DNA: TGCAGCGTTGACAACGGACTCTCTGGAAACACCATATATTTT
CDR3: CSVDNGLSGNTIYF

V: TRBV6-5
J: TRBJ1-1
size: few
D: .
DNA: TGTGCCAGCAGTTACTCGCTGGGGCTATACACTGAAGCTTTCTTT
CDR3: CASSYSLGLYTEAFF

V: TRBV10-3
J: TRBJ2-7
size: .
D: TRBD2
DNA: TGTGCCGCCGGGACTAGCGGGGGAATGAGCTCCTACGAGCAGTACTTC
CDR3: CAAGTSGGMSSYEQYF

V: TRBV4-1
J: TRBJ1-4
size: .
D: .
DNA: TGCGCCAGCAGCCAAAACACAGGGGAAAAACTGTTTTTT
CDR3: CASSQNTGEKLFF

V: TRBV9
J: TRBJ2-7
size: .
D: TRBD2
DNA: TGTGCCAGCAGCCCCCGAGGTAGCGGGGCTGACGAGCAGTACTTC
CDR3: CASSPRGSGADEQYF

V: TRBV5-1
J: TRBJ2-3
size: .
D: .
DNA: TGCGCCAGCAGCTTGGAAGGACCCCTAGGAGGGATACGCTTGGATACGCAGTATTTT
CDR3: CASSLEGPLGGIRLDTQYF

V: TRBV2
J: TRBJ2-5
size: .
D: TRBD1
DNA: TGTGCCAGCAGGGAGACAGGGGGGAGGACCCAGTACTTC
CDR3: CASRETGGRTQYF

V: TRBV3-1/TRBV3-2
J: TRBJ1-1
size: .
D: .
DNA: TGTGCCAGCAGCGCCAGGGTTTACACTGAAGCTTTCTTT
CDR3: CASSARVYTEAFF

V: TRBV28
J: TRBJ1-1
size: .
D: .
DNA: TGTGCCAGCAGTCCTACCGGGACACTAAAGGGAGCTTTCTTT
CDR3: CASSPTGTLKGAFF

V: TRBV7-9
J: TRBJ2-1
size: .
D: TRBD2
DNA: TGTGCCAGCGTTCGGGGGGATCGCAATGAGCAGTTCTTC
CDR3: CASVRGDRNEQFF

V: TRBV7-9
J: TRBJ1-4
size: once
D: TRBD1
DNA: TGTGCCAGCAGCCCCGCCCGGACAGGGATAAATGAAAAACTGTTTTTT
CDR3: CASSPARTGINEKLFF

V: TRBV7-9
J: TRBJ1-3
size: .
D: TRBD1
DNA: TGTGCCAGCATCGCGGGGACAGGGTTCAATTTT
CDR3: CASIAGTGFNF

V: TRBV2
J: TRBJ1-3
size: .
D: .
DNA: TGTGCCAGCACTGACTTTTACTCTGGAAACACCATATATTTT
CDR3: CASTDFYSGNTIYF

V: TRBV5-1
J: TRBJ2-3
size: .
D: .
DNA: TGCGCCAGCAGCAGCGCAGTAGCAAGGCTCACAGATACGCAGTATTTT
CDR3: CASSSAVARLTDTQYF

V: TRBV25-1
J: TRBJ1-1
size: .
D: .
DNA: TGTGCCAGCAGTTCTGTGAGAGCCCTAGGCACTGAAGCTTTCTTT
CDR3: CASSSVRALGTEAFF

V: TRBV9
J: TRBJ2-2
size: .
D: TRBD2
DNA: TGTGCCAGCAGCACACCCGGGCGGCGGGGGGGCCGGGCCACCGGGGAGCTGTTTTTT
CDR3: CASSTPGRRGGRATGELFF

V: TRBV27
J: TRBJ1-2
size: .
D: .
DNA: TGTGCCAGCAGTTTTAGGATACGGGGTGCTAACTATGGCTACACCTTC
CDR3: CASSFRIRGANYGYTF